The 27 T cell receptor beta chains given below trace back to one sample, sequenced in a study of cytomegalovirus exposure and HLA in healthy donors. Primers: 60 Vbeta forward and 13 Jbeta reverse. Some clones are missing from TCRdb's copy, which holds only in-frame ones; the method was immunoSEQ multiplex PCR. This table holds approximately 81,000 clones, about four fifths found once. The sample comprised PBMCs. The source is a woman aged 45 to 65 in good health and CMV-seronegative.

The chain links TRBV7-3 to TRBJ2-5; 13 bases are shared with TRBD2. Looked up from germline, CDR1 is SGHTA and CDR2 is FQGTGA. V shed 4 bases, J shed 7 bases, and the junction held 6 bases outside the gene matches. This CDR3 region has 15 residues. The CDR3 region has the DNA TGTGCCAGCAGCTCCGGACTAGCGGGAGCAGGGACCCAGTACTTC. Amino acids: CASSSGLAGAGTQYF.

The chain links TRBV7-9 to TRBJ1-1, with D perhaps matching TRBD1 (6 bases). CDR3 length: 17 amino acids. Germline loops: CDR1 SEHNR, CDR2 FQNEAQ (reference sequence). Trimming cost V 4 bases and J 3 bases, with 21 bases left between them. The CDR3 sequence: CASSSSSRTVGDTEAFF. The CDR3 DNA sequence: TGTGCCAGCAGCTCCTCGAGTAGGACAGTAGGGGACACTGAAGCTTTCTTT.

This clone turned up a few times. The chain links TRBV6-5 to TRBJ2-1; tentative D call: TRBD1 (6 bases). The CDR3 loop spans 14 amino acids. Deletions cut 6 bases from V and 0 bases from J, with 9 bases between. The germline CDR1 and CDR2 sequences are MNHEY and SVGAGI. Here the CDR3 reads CASSPGDSYNEQFF. In DNA, the CDR3 is TGTGCCAGCAGCCCAGGGGACTCCTACAATGAGCAGTTCTTC.

V gene TRBV4-3 combines with J gene TRBJ2-1; 7 nucleotides align to TRBD1. J gave up 4 bases and V 4 bases, and 7 bases lay outside the gene matches. Germline-derived CDR1 and CDR2 are LGHNA and YSLEER. The CDR3 has 15 residues. The DNA of the CDR3 is TGCGCCAGCAGCCCGCGACAGGGCACTTACAATGAGCAGTTCTTC. Translation: CASSPRQGTYNEQFF.

Here the CDR3 reads CASSPKTGLNYGYTF. The CDR3 DNA is TGCGCCAGCAGCCCAAAAACGGGACTTAACTATGGCTACACCTTC. The chain has TRBV4-1 and TRBJ1-2; D is perhaps TRBD1 (5 bases). The V gene lost 4 bases and the J gene lost 1 base, with 13 bases spanning the gap. The CDR3 length is 15 residues. CDR1 MGHRA and CDR2 YSYEKL come from the germline V gene.

The genes are TRBV5-1 and TRBJ2-7; 10 bases line up with TRBD2. Germline loops: CDR1 SGHRS, CDR2 YFSETQ. The CDR3 has 16 residues. Trimming at V came to 4 bases and at J to 2 bases, leaving 9 bases not matched to a gene. This CDR3 reads CASSPLAGGPTYEQYF. CDR3 DNA: TGCGCCAGCAGCCCTTTAGCGGGAGGCCCCACCTACGAGCAGTACTTC.

V gene TRBV4-2 combines with J gene TRBJ1-1; D might be TRBD1 (6 bases). The germline V gene has CDR1 LGHNA and CDR2 YNFKEQ. The CDR3 consists of 15 residues. V was pared by 1 base and J by 2 bases, with 11 bases between. DNA of the CDR3: TGTGCCAGCAGCCAAGTGACAGGCGGCAACACTGAAGCTTTCTTT. It translates to CASSQVTGGNTEAFF.

This rearrangement joins TRBV5-4 to TRBJ2-3; TRBD2 matches 10 bases. V lost 3 bases to trimming and J lost 0 bases; unmatched junction nucleotides: 7. In germline, CDR1 is SGHNT, CDR2 YYREEE (reference sequence). The CDR3 runs 17 residues. The chain's CDR3 is CASSWATTSGSTDTQYF. The CDR3 nucleotides read TGTGCCAGCAGCTGGGCAACGACTAGCGGGAGCACAGATACGCAGTATTTT.

V and J are TRBV6-5 and TRBJ2-1, with 11 positions matching TRBD2. Germline CDR1 reads MNHEY; CDR2 reads SVGAGI. The CDR3 extends over 15 amino acids. V lost 5 bases and J lost 10; bases outside the gene matches: 10. CDR3 protein: CASSTLAGAAQEQFF. In DNA form, the CDR3 reads TGTGCCAGCAGTACACTAGCGGGAGCTGCGCAGGAGCAGTTCTTC.

The genes are TRBV11-3 and TRBJ2-3, with 8 bases matching TRBD2. The CDR3 length is 15 residues. Looked up from germline, CDR1 is SGHNT and CDR2 is YENEEA. V trimming: 3 bases; J trimming: 2 bases; junction bases outside the gene matches: 4. CDR3 DNA: TGTGCCAGCAGCTTTAGCGGGGCACACACAGATACGCAGTATTTT. Amino acids: CASSFSGAHTDTQYF.

The J gene is TRBJ2-1, the V gene TRBV27, with 8 bases identical to TRBD1. V lost 5 bases and J lost 9; bases outside the gene matches: 12. Germline CDR1 MNHEY, CDR2 SMNVEV (reference sequence). The CDR3 has 15 amino acids. CDR3 residues: CASSIAGGRVGEQFF. In DNA, the CDR3 is TGTGCCAGCAGTATCGCAGGGGGCAGGGTGGGTGAGCAGTTCTTC.

This rearrangement joins TRBV5-1 to TRBJ2-5; 7 positions match TRBD1. CDR3 length: 14 residues. Germline V CDR1 and CDR2: SGHRS, YFSETQ. Trimming removed 6 bases from V and 1 base from J; junction bases left unmatched: 6. CDR3 protein: CASNFAGGQETQYF. In nucleotides, the CDR3 is TGCGCCAGCAATTTCGCAGGGGGCCAAGAGACCCAGTACTTC.

This chain joins TRBV4-3 and TRBJ2-5; tentatively, D is TRBD2 (5 bases). CDR1 is LGHNA and CDR2 is YSLEER in the germline V gene. V lost 4 bases and J lost 2, with 14 bases in between. The CDR3 length is 15 residues. Written as DNA, the CDR3 is TGCGCCAGCAGCCCCCGCGGCGGGTCACAAGAGACCCAGTACTTC. Protein sequence: CASSPRGGSQETQYF.

The rearrangement joins TRBV9 to TRBJ2-5; TRBD1 agrees at 10 bases. This CDR3 region has 18 residues. The germline V gene encodes CDR1 SGDLS and CDR2 YYNGEE. J was trimmed by 1 base and V by 3 bases; bases with no gene match: 12. CDR3 loop: CASSGGGLGQGIQETQYF. CDR3 sequence (DNA): TGTGCCAGCAGCGGAGGAGGTTTGGGACAGGGGATCCAAGAGACCCAGTACTTC.

This rearrangement joins TRBV5-1 to TRBJ2-7; D call uncertain. Trimming stripped 1 base from V and 4 bases from J, with 6 bases between. Looked up from germline, CDR1 is SGHRS and CDR2 is YFSETQ. The CDR3 covers 12 residues. CDR3 sequence (DNA): TGCGCCAGCAGCTTGTTCGGTTACGAGCAGTACTTC. Amino acids: CASSLFGYEQYF. Using reference TRBV5-1 and TRBJ2-7 for the parts outside the CDR3, the full variable domain is KAGVTQTPRYLIKTRGQQVTLSCSPISGHRSVSWYQQTPGQGLQFLFEYFSETQRNKGNFPGRFSGRQFSNSRSEMNVSTLELGDSALYLCASSLFGYEQYFGPGTRLTVT.

The CDR3 DNA follows: TGTGCCACTCGAGGATGGACAGGTCGGGGCCCTAACACCGGGGAGCTGTTTTTT. This gives the protein CATRGWTGRGPNTGELFF. This chain connects TRBV7-8 to TRBJ2-2; 7 bases match TRBD1. There are 18 residues in the CDR3. Germline V gene data show CDR1 as SGHVS and CDR2 as FQNEAQ. J gave up 2 bases and V 10 bases, and 19 bases lay outside the gene matches.

The chain is built from TRBV30 and TRBJ2-5; TRBD2 matches at 14 bases. The CDR3 has 16 residues. V shed 2 bases and J 5 bases; nucleotides not matched to a gene: 7. CDR1 GTSNPN and CDR2 SVGIG come from the germline V gene (reference sequence). The DNA for the CDR3 is TGTGCCTGGAGTTTCGGACTAGCGGGGGGTAGGGAGACCCAGTACTTC. It is translated as CAWSFGLAGGRETQYF.

This chain connects TRBV7-9 to TRBJ1-6; D is possibly TRBD1 (6 bases). V was cut by 4 bases and J by 6 bases, with 10 bases left in between. CDR3 size: 14 residues. Germline CDR1 is SEHNR and CDR2 is FQNEAQ (reference sequence). CDR3: CASSSTGFNSPLHF. In DNA, the CDR3 is TGTGCCAGCAGCTCAACAGGGTTTAATTCACCCCTCCACTTT.

The chain has TRBV4-3 and TRBJ2-1; D possibly corresponds to TRBD2 (6 bases). This CDR3 spans 13 amino acids. Trimming took 3 bases from V and 7 from J, leaving 10 bases between them. Germline loops: CDR1 LGHNA, CDR2 YSLEER. Here the CDR3 DNA reads TGCGCCAGCAGCCAGTCCGGGGGTAATGAGCAGTTCTTC. Translated: CASSQSGGNEQFF.

This chain uses TRBV11-3 with TRBJ1-1; D gene unclear. CDR3 length: 13 amino acids. The V end was cut by 5 bases, the J end by 2 bases, with 9 bases between. Germline V lookup: CDR1 SGHNT, CDR2 YENEEA. The CDR3 coding sequence is TGTGCCAGCAGCCTTACACCTAACACTGAAGCTTTCTTT. Protein product: CASSLTPNTEAFF.

The chain has TRBV19 and TRBJ2-7, with no clear D. Trimming took off 5 bases at V and 4 bases at J, with 9 bases between the two ends. The germline gives CDR1 LNHDA, CDR2 SQIVND (reference sequence). The CDR3 is made up of 12 amino acids. CDR3 DNA: TGTGCCAGTAGTTACAGTGGGTACGAGCAGTACTTC. Amino acids: CASSYSGYEQYF.

This sequence joins TRBV7-2 and TRBJ2-2; D might be TRBD2 (5 bases). Germline V gene sequence: CDR1 SGHTA, CDR2 FQGNSA. Trimming cost V 4 bases and J 1 base, with 13 bases left between them. The CDR3 has 16 residues. The CDR3 DNA is TGTGCCAGCAGCTCACGGAGAGGGCGGAACACCGGGGAGCTGTTTTTT. Translating gives CASSSRRGRNTGELFF. Full variable domain (remainder filled in from reference TRBV7-2 and TRBJ2-2): GAGVSQSPSNKVTEKGKDVELRCDPISGHTALYWYRQSLGQGLEFLIYFQGNSAPDKSGLPSDRFSAERTGGSVSTLTIQRTQQEDSAVYLCASSSRRGRNTGELFFGEGSRLTVL.

The CDR3 spells CASSQEGGGLAGYEQYF. In DNA form, the CDR3 reads TGTGCCAGCAGCCAAGAGGGAGGCGGTCTAGCGGGCTACGAGCAGTACTTC. The chain joins TRBV4-2 to TRBJ2-7; 8 positions agree with TRBD2. This CDR3 has 17 amino acids. Trimming removed 0 bases from V and 3 bases from J; junction bases left unmatched: 10. The germline V gene encodes CDR1 LGHNA and CDR2 YNFKEQ.

The J gene is TRBJ1-1, the V gene TRBV28; 8 bases are a match to TRBD1. This CDR3 has 13 amino acids. The junction had 4 bases not matched to a gene; V was cut back by 3 bases and J by 7 bases. The V gene's germline CDR1 is MDHEN and CDR2 SYDVKM. The CDR3 region is CASSFDRGFEAFF. The CDR3 bases are TGTGCCAGCAGTTTTGACAGGGGCTTTGAAGCTTTCTTT.

This clone was observed a handful of times. V gene TRBV5-6 combines with J gene TRBJ1-1; 9 nucleotides match TRBD1. CDR1 is SGHDT and CDR2 is YYEEEE in the germline V gene. This CDR3 spans 16 amino acids. The J segment lost 4 bases and the V segment lost 1 base, leaving 8 bases of the junction unmatched. The CDR3 DNA sequence: TGTGCCAGCAGCTTGCGGACAGGGGCCCTCTTCACTGAAGCTTTCTTT. This translates into CASSLRTGALFTEAFF.

This chain links TRBV4-1 with TRBJ2-7; 10 positions agree with TRBD2. The CDR3 is made up of 15 amino acids. Germline trimming cut 4 bases from V and 3 bases from J; bases unmatched to any gene: 6. CDR1 is MGHRA, CDR2 YSYEKL, per germline. CDR3 loop: CASSRGTSAYYEQYF. The CDR3 nucleotides read TGCGCCAGCAGCCGGGGGACTAGCGCTTACTACGAGCAGTACTTC.

This clone has only a few counts. The CDR3 loop reads CATSGDRANTGELFF. Written as DNA, the CDR3 is TGTGCCACCAGCGGTGACAGGGCTAACACCGGGGAGCTGTTTTTT. The chain couples TRBV15 to TRBJ2-2; TRBD1 aligns across 7 bases. The CDR3 extends over 15 amino acids. V dropped 5 bases and J dropped 2; count of bases not matched to a gene: 5. The germline V gene has CDR1 LNHNV and CDR2 YYDKDF (reference sequence).